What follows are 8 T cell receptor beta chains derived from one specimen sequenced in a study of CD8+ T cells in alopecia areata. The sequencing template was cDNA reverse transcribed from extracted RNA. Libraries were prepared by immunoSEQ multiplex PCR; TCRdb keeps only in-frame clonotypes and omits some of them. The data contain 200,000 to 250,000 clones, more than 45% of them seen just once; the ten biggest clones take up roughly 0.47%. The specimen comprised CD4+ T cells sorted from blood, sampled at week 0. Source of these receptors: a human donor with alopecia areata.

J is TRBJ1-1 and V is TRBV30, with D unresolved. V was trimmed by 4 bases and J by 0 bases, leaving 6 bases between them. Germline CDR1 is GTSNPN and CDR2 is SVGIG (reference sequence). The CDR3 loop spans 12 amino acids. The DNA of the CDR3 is TGTGCCTGGACCCGGGTGAACACTGAAGCTTTCTTT. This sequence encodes CAWTRVNTEAFF.

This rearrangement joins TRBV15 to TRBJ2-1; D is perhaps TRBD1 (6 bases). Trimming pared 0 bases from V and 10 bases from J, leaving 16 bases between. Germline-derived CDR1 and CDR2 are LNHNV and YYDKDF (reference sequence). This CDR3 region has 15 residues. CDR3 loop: CATSRDRAQGREQFF. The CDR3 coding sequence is TGTGCCACCAGCAGAGATAGGGCCCAGGGGAGAGAGCAGTTCTTC.

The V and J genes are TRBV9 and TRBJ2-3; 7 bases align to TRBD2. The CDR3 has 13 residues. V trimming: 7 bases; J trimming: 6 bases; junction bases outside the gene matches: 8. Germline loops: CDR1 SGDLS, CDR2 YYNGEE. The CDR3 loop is CASAPSGRDTQYF. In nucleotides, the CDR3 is TGTGCCAGCGCTCCTAGCGGAAGGGATACGCAGTATTTT. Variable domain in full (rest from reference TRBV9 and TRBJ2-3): DSGVTQTPKHLITATGQRVTLRCSPRSGDLSVYWYQQSLDQGLQFLIQYYNGEERAKGNILERFSAQQFPDLHSELNLSSLELGDSALYFCASAPSGRDTQYFGPGTRLTVL.

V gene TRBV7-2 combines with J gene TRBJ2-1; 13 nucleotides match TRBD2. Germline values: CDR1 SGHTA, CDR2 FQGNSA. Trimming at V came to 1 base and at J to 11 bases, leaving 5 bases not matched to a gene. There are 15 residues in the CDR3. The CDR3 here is CASSLVTSGGTKQFF. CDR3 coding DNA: TGTGCCAGCAGCTTAGTGACTAGCGGGGGGACCAAGCAGTTCTTC.

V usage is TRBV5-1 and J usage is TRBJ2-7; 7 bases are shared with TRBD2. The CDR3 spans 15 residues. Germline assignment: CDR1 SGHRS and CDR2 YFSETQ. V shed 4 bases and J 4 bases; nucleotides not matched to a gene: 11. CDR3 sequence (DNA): TGCGCCAGCAGCGATGGCGGGGGAGGAGCGTACGAGCAGTACTTC. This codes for CASSDGGGGAYEQYF.

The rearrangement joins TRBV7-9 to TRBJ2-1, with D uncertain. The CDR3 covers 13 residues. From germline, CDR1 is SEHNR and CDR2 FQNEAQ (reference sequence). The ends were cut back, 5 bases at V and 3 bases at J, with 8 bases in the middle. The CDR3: CASSRTDYNEQFF. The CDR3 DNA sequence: TGTGCCAGCAGCCGCACGGACTACAATGAGCAGTTCTTC.

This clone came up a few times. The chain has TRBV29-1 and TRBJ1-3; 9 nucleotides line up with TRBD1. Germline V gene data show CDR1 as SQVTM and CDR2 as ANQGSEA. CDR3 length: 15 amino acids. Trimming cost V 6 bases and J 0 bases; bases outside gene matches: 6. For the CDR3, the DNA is TGCAGCGTCTCGGGACAGGGAAGCTCTGGAAACACCATATATTTT. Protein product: CSVSGQGSSGNTIYF.

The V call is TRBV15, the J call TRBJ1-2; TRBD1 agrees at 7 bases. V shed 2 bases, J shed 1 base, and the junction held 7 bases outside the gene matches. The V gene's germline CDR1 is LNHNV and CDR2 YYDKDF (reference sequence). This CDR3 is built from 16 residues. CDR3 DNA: TGTGCCACCAGCAGACGGACAGGAAACTATAACTATGGCTACACCTTC. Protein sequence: CATSRRTGNYNYGYTF.